What follows describes a single TCR beta chain. As originally analysed: Scientists estimated how many nucleated cells there were by amplifying reference gene primers. Method: immunoSEQ multiplex PCR; TCRdb's copy keeps in-frame clones and lacks some. V and J calls and clone size are given by that table; D and trimming were obtained from the DNA. The repertoire consists of roughly 120,000 clones, with 79% occurring once and the leading ten covering approximately 3.9%. The data originate from a study of blood T cell repertoires in COVID-19. Study-level background: Whether acute or convalescent, the COVID-19 samples came from the United States, Italy and Spain. From T cells, B-cell-depleted T cells, or PBMCs came the material, which was cDNA or gDNA.

V was clipped by 1 base and J by 1 base, with 7 bases between them. CDR1 MNHNS and CDR2 SASEGT come from the germline V gene. CDR3 length: 14 amino acids. The receptor comes from a woman aged 80 or over with acute or convalescent COVID-19. Sequenced sample: peripheral blood. The rearrangement joins TRBV6-1 to TRBJ2-5; a possible D gene is TRBD2 (6 bases). Here the CDR3 reads CASSEGGVQETQYF. As DNA, the CDR3 is TGTGCCAGCAGTGAAGGCGGGGTCCAAGAGACCCAGTACTTC.